The clone carrying this TCR beta chain was observed many times. The data were taken from a study of human T cells and chemical hapten exposure. MiXCR, run by TCRdb on the RACE reads, gives a single entry per CDR3 protein. The data contain about 69,000 distinct CDR3 sequences, 30% to 35% of them singletons. The CDR3 consists of 13 residues. V lost 6 bases and J 4 bases, leaving 15 bases between the germline ends. The germline CDR1 and CDR2 sequences are SQVTM and ANQGSEA. The time point denotes: patch test 1, 2 weeks after DPC sensitization. Treatment described: therapeutic diphenylcyclopropenone sensitization with weekly scalp DPC.

The clonotype was recovered from a man aged 40-49 years with alopecia areata. Some clones in this sample may be carry-over from other donors' samples. This sample comprised whole blood, obtained in connection with sensitization to the hapten diphenylcyclopropenone (DPC). This chain joins TRBV29-1 and TRBJ2-5; a possible D gene is TRBD1 (7 bases). DNA for the CDR3: TGCAGCGTCGCAGGGGGGCGATTAGAGACCCAGTACTTC. This codes for CSVAGGRLETQYF.